These 19 T cell receptor beta chains were all obtained from the same sample, sequenced in a study of blood T cell repertoires in COVID-19. Using immunoSEQ multiplex PCR, the repertoire was profiled, and TCRdb retains in-frame clones only, with some absent. The sample shows roughly 160,000 clones, approximately 80% of them seen only once. The sample was PBMCs or T cells enriched from blood (not recorded which). These receptors were obtained from a woman aged 55-69 years who had recovered from COVID-19.

The rearrangement joins TRBV5-6 to TRBJ1-4; no clear D. V dropped 4 bases and J dropped 3 bases, with 10 bases sitting between them. The CDR3 contains 14 residues. Per the germline V gene, CDR1 is SGHDT and CDR2 is YYEEEE. In DNA, the CDR3 is TGTGCCAGCAGCGCAGGCGGGCCTAATGAAAAACTGTTTTTT. It is translated as CASSAGGPNEKLFF.

This clone was counted a single time. The CDR3 DNA reads as TGTGCCAGCAGTGAATTTGGCAGTCAAATTTTTAATTCACCCCTCCACTTT. This translates into CASSEFGSQIFNSPLHF. This chain connects TRBV2 to TRBJ1-6; D is unclear. V shed 2 bases and J shed 6 bases, with 17 bases lying between them. This CDR3 has 17 residues. Looked up from germline, CDR1 is SNHLY and CDR2 is FYNNEI.

V usage is TRBV6-5 and J usage is TRBJ1-1; D call uncertain. Trimming pared 0 bases from V and 5 bases from J, leaving 7 bases between. The CDR3 totals 13 residues. The germline V gene has CDR1 MNHEY and CDR2 SVGAGI. Written as DNA, the CDR3 is TGTGCCAGCAGTTACTCGACCGGGACTGAAGCTTTCTTT. The encoded protein is CASSYSTGTEAFF.

The gene calls are TRBV2 and TRBJ2-2; 10 positions agree with TRBD1. This CDR3 is 18 amino acids long. The V gene's germline CDR1 is SNHLY and CDR2 FYNNEI. The V and J ends lost 7 bases and 7 bases, in that order; junction bases with no gene match: 18. This chain's CDR3 is CASNRDSHGTGVYGELFF. The CDR3 nucleotides read TGTGCCAGCAACCGCGACTCACACGGGACAGGGGTTTACGGGGAGCTGTTTTTT.

The V gene is TRBV10-3, the J gene TRBJ2-3, with a tentative D call TRBD1 (6 bases). The CDR3 runs to 13 residues. Germline lookup yields CDR1 ENHRY and CDR2 SYGVKD. Trimming stripped 6 bases from V and 2 bases from J, with 9 bases between. The CDR3, as DNA: TGTGCCATCAGGAAGGGGGACACAGATACGCAGTATTTT. Translating gives CAIRKGDTDTQYF.

The chain combines TRBV10-2 with TRBJ2-4, with TRBD1 matching 9 bases. The V segment lost 6 bases and the J segment 5 bases; nucleotides outside the gene matches: 2. This CDR3 region has 13 residues. The germline V gene encodes CDR1 WSHSY and CDR2 SAAADI. The CDR3 is CASRDRGQNIQYF. CDR3 in DNA: TGCGCCAGCAGGGACAGGGGTCAAAACATTCAGTACTTC.

V is TRBV7-8 and J is TRBJ2-3, with 10 nucleotides matching TRBD1. After removal of 5 bases from V and 2 bases from J, the junction contained 10 bases not matched to a gene. Per germline, CDR1 SGHVS and CDR2 FQNEAQ. The CDR3 contains 17 residues. The CDR3 DNA reads TGTGCCAGCAGCCTGTGGGACAGGGGACGGGTCACAGATACGCAGTATTTT. Translation: CASSLWDRGRVTDTQYF.

This sequence joins TRBV4-1 and TRBJ1-4, with a tentative D call TRBD1 (5 bases). Germline lookup yields CDR1 MGHRA and CDR2 YSYEKL. The CDR3 is 15 amino acids. Trimming removed 1 base from V and 4 bases from J, with 10 bases in between. The chain's CDR3 is CASSQGGGFNEKLFF. DNA of the CDR3: TGCGCCAGCAGCCAAGGGGGGGGGTTTAATGAAAAACTGTTTTTT.

This chain links TRBV7-9 with TRBJ2-3; the match to TRBD1 covers 7 bases. This CDR3 region has 16 residues. V gave up 5 bases and J gave up 4 bases; unmatched junction bases: 12. The germline V gene encodes CDR1 SEHNR and CDR2 FQNEAQ (reference sequence). CDR3 residues: CASSARQGSSSDTQYF. DNA for the CDR3: TGTGCCAGCAGCGCCCGACAGGGAAGTTCCTCAGATACGCAGTATTTT. The whole variable domain, filled in from reference TRBV7-9 and TRBJ2-3, reads DTGVSQNPRHKITKRGQNVTFRCDPISEHNRLYWYRQTLGQGPEFLTYFQNEAQLEKSRLLSDRFSAERPKGSFSTLEIQRTEQGDSAMYLCASSARQGSSSDTQYFGPGTRLTVL.

This chain joins TRBV19 and TRBJ2-2; D is perhaps TRBD1 (7 bases). The CDR3 totals 15 residues. V was clipped by 5 bases and J by 6 bases, with 16 bases between them. Germline-derived CDR1 and CDR2 are LNHDA and SQIVND (reference sequence). CDR3 bases: TGTGCCAGTAGTGGGGTCAGGGGGGCTCCCGGGGAGCTGTTTTTT. Translation: CASSGVRGAPGELFF.

This clone came up once. The V call is TRBV15, the J call TRBJ1-4; possibly TRBD1 for D (5 bases). Trimming pared 0 bases from V and 5 bases from J, leaving 10 bases between. There are 15 residues in the CDR3. Germline CDR1 is LNHNV and CDR2 is YYDKDF (reference sequence). CDR3 amino acids: CATSRDRGSNEKLFF. In DNA, the CDR3 is TGTGCCACCAGCAGAGATCGGGGGTCCAATGAAAAACTGTTTTTT.

V and J are TRBV6-4 and TRBJ2-5; 7 bases fit TRBD2. Trimming removed 6 bases from V and 0 bases from J; junction bases left unmatched: 7. CDR1 is MRHNA and CDR2 is SNTAGT in the germline V gene. This CDR3 region has 15 residues. CDR3 DNA sequence: TGTGCCAGCAGCCCTAGCGGCGCAAACCAAGAGACCCAGTACTTC. The encoded protein is CASSPSGANQETQYF.

This chain links TRBV27 with TRBJ1-2, with 11 bases fitting TRBD1. Germline V lookup: CDR1 MNHEY, CDR2 SMNVEV (reference sequence). This CDR3 has 14 amino acids. After removal of 2 bases from V and 7 bases from J, the junction contained 3 bases not matched to a gene. In DNA, the CDR3 is TGTGCCAGCAGTTTAGGGACAGGGGGTTTTGGCTACACCTTC. Protein: CASSLGTGGFGYTF.

The V call is TRBV4-1, the J call TRBJ2-2; tentative D call: TRBD2 (5 bases). The germline CDR1 and CDR2 sequences are MGHRA and YSYEKL. Trimming shortened V by 1 base and J by 4 bases, and 10 bases separated the two germline ends. The CDR3 spans 15 residues. The CDR3 protein is CASSQVGGFTGELFF. In nucleotides, the CDR3 is TGCGCCAGCAGCCAAGTCGGAGGATTCACCGGGGAGCTGTTTTTT.

The rearrangement links TRBV6-5 to TRBJ2-7; 8 bases align to TRBD1. The CDR3 covers 13 residues. V dropped 5 bases and J dropped 7; count of bases not matched to a gene: 7. Germline V gene sequence: CDR1 MNHEY, CDR2 SVGAGI. The CDR3 DNA is TGTGCCAGCAGTCCGTGGACAGGGAGGGAGCAGTACTTC. It encodes CASSPWTGREQYF.

This clone was picked up a small number of times. The chain is built from TRBV27 and TRBJ2-1; D unresolved. The V gene's germline CDR1 is MNHEY and CDR2 SMNVEV (reference sequence). The ends were cut back, 7 bases at V and 2 bases at J, with 6 bases in the middle. The CDR3 totals 12 residues. The CDR3 DNA reads TGTGCCAGCAAAGAGCCCTACAATGAGCAGTTCTTC. This sequence encodes CASKEPYNEQFF.

This clone has a single count. J is TRBJ1-1 and V is TRBV7-6; possible D gene TRBD1, 6 bases. Germline V gives CDR1 SGHVS, CDR2 FNYEAQ. CDR3 length: 13 residues. V was pared by 5 bases and J by 9 bases, with 16 bases between. CDR3 amino acids: CASSPSQGRKAFF. The CDR3 DNA is TGTGCCAGCAGCCCCTCACAGGGCAGAAAAGCTTTCTTT.

The sample holds a few counts of this clone. The chain joins TRBV24-1 to TRBJ2-1, with D possibly matching TRBD1 (6 bases). Germline assignment: CDR1 KGHDR and CDR2 SFDVKD. This CDR3 is built from 16 residues. V lost 4 bases to trimming and J lost 2 bases, with 14 bases between them. CDR3 in amino acids: CATSDPTRGPYNEQFF. As DNA, the CDR3 is TGTGCCACCAGTGACCCGACCAGGGGTCCCTACAATGAGCAGTTCTTC.

DNA of the CDR3: TGTGCCAGCAGAGCCCGGGAGACCCAGTACTTC. This sequence encodes CASRARETQYF. This chain uses TRBV2 with TRBJ2-5; D remains unclear. V was cut by 6 bases and J by 5 bases, with 7 bases left in between. CDR1 SNHLY and CDR2 FYNNEI come from the germline V gene. The CDR3 runs 11 residues. The complete variable domain, with remaining parts taken from reference TRBV2 and TRBJ2-5, reads EPEVTQTPSHQVTQMGQEVILRCVPISNHLYFYWYRQILGQKVEFLVSFYNNEISEKSEIFDDQFSVERPDGSNFTLKIRSTKLEDSAMYFCASRARETQYFGPGTRLLVL.